This entry concerns a single T cell receptor (beta chain). Its antigen is as yet unknown. Approximately 30,000 T cell genomes (approximately 0.2 ug DNA) went into each sorted-subset replicate. The repertoire was sequenced with immunoSEQ multiplex PCR; TCRdb's copy has only in-frame clones and lacks some. Here the sample spans around 2,000,000 clones, 85% to 95% being singletons. The data originate from a study of shared clonotypes between healthy human individuals. Study results and limitations: Having only a few donors restricted how much genetic and exposure-history diversity was captured. In a handful of donors, around 5% of naive CD4 clonotypes appeared in common.

The CDR3 covers 16 residues. The V and J ends lost 0 bases and 4 bases, in that order; junction bases with no gene match: 7. Germline V gene lookup returns CDR1 SGHDT and CDR2 YYEEEE. The sequence came from a man younger than 30 in good health. The specimen was naive CD4+ T cells sorted from blood. The subset denotes: CD45RA+ positively selected. The genes are TRBV5-6 and TRBJ2-7; 10 bases match TRBD1. Written as DNA, the CDR3 is TGTGCCAGCAGCTTGGCCGTGGACAGGGGGAGGTACGAGCAGTACTTC. Translating it yields CASSLAVDRGRYEQYF.